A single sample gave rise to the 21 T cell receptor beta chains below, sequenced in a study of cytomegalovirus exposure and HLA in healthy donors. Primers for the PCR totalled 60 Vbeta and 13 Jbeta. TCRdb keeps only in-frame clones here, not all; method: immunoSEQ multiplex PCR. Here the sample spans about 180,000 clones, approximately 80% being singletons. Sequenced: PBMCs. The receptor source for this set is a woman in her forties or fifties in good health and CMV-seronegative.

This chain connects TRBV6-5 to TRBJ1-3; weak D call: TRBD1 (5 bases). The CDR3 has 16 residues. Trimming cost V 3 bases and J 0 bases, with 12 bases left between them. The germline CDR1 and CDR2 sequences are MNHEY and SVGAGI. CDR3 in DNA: TGTGCCAGCAGTTATGACAGAAAGTACTCTGGAAACACCATATATTTT. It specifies CASSYDRKYSGNTIYF.

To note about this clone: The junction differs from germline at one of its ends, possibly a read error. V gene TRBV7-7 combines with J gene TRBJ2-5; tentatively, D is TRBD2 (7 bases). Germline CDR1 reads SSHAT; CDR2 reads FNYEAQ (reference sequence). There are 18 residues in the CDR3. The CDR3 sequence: CASSLRGNRRGLQETQYF. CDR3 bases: TGTGCTAGCAGCTTACGGGGCAATAGGCGGGGGCTCCAAGAGACCCAGTACTTC. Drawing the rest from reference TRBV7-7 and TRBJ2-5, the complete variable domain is GAGVSQSPRYKVTKRGQDVTLRCDPISSHATLYWYQQALGQGPEFLTYFNYEAQPDKSGLPSDRFSAERPEGSISTLTIQRTEQRDSAMYRCASSLRGNRRGLQETQYFGPGTRLLVL.

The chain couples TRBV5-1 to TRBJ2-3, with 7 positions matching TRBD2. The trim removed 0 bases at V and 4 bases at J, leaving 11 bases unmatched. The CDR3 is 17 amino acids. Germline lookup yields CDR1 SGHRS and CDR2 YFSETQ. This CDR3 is CASSLAGAGEGPDTQYF. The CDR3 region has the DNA TGCGCCAGCAGCTTGGCCGGGGCGGGAGAAGGGCCAGATACGCAGTATTTT.

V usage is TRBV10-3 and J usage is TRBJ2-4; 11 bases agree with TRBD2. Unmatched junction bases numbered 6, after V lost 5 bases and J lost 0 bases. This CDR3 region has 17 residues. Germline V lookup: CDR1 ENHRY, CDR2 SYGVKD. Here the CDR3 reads CAISPGTSGIAKNIQYF. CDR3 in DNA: TGTGCCATCAGTCCCGGGACTAGCGGCATAGCCAAAAACATTCAGTACTTC.

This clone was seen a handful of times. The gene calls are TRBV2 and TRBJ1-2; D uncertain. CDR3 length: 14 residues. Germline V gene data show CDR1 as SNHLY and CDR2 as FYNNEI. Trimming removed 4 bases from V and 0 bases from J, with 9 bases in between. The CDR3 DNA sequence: TGTGCCAGCAGTGGATTCATAGCTAACTATGGCTACACCTTC. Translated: CASSGFIANYGYTF.

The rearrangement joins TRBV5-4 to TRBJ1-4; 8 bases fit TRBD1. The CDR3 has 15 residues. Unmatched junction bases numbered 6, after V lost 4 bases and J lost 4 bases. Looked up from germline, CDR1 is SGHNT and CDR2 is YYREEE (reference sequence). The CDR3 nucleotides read TGTGCCAGCAGCGCCCCAGGGGGCCTTAATGAAAAACTGTTTTTT. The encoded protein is CASSAPGGLNEKLFF.

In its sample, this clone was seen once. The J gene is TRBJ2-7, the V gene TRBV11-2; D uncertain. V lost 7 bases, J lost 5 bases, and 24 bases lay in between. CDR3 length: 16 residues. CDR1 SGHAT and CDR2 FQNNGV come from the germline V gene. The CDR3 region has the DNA TGTGCCAGCACTTCTTTCGTGAGGAAGGTTGTAAACGAGCAGTACTTC. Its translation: CASTSFVRKVVNEQYF.

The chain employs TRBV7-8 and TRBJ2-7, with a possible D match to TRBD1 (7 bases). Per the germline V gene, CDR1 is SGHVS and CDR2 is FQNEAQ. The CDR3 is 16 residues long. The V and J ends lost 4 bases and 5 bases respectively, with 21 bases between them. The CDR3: CASSSRGVALFNEQYF. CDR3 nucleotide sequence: TGTGCCAGCAGCTCCAGGGGGGTAGCCCTCTTTAACGAGCAGTACTTC.

The CDR3 here is CASRGRAARSPLHF. CDR3 DNA sequence: TGTGCCAGCAGAGGGCGGGCTGCGCGTTCACCCCTCCACTTT. The J gene is TRBJ1-6, the V gene TRBV28; D ambiguous. Germline loops: CDR1 MDHEN, CDR2 SYDVKM. CDR3 length: 14 residues. The V and J ends lost 6 bases and 9 bases respectively, with 15 bases between them.

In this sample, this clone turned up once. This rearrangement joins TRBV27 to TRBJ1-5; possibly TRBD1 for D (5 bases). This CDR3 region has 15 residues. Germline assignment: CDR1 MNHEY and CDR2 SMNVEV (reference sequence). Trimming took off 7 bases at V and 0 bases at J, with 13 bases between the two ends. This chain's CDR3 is CASKALTGSNQPQHF. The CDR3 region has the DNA TGTGCCAGCAAAGCGTTAACAGGTAGCAATCAGCCCCAGCATTTT.

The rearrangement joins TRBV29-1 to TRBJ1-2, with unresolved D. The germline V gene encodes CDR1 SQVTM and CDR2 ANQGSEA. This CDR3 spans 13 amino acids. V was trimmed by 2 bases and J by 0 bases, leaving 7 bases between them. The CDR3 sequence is CSVEPAANYGYTF. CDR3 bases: TGCAGCGTTGAACCCGCGGCTAACTATGGCTACACCTTC.

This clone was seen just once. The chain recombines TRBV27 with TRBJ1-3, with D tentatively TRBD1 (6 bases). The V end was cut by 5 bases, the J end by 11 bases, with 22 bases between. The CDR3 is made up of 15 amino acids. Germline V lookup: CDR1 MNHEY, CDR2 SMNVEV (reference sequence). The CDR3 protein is CASSKPGTRGIAIYF. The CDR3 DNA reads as TGTGCCAGCAGTAAACCCGGGACAAGGGGTATCGCCATATATTTT.

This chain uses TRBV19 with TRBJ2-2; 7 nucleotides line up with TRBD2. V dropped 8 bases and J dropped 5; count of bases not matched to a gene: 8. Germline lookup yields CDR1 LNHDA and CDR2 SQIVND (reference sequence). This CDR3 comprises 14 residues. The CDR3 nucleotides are TGTGCCAGTTCTCAGCGGGGAGGGACCGGGGAGCTGTTTTTT. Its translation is CASSQRGGTGELFF. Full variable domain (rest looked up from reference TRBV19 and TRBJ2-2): DGGITQSPKYLFRKEGQNVTLSCEQNLNHDAMYWYRQDPGQGLRLIYYSQIVNDFQKGDIAEGYSVSREKKESFPLTVTSAQKNPTAFYLCASSQRGGTGELFFGEGSRLTVL.

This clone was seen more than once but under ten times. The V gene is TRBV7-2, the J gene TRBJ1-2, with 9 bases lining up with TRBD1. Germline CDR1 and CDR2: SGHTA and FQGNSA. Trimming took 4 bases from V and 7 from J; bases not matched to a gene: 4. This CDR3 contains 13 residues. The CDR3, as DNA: TGTGCCAGCAGCTCGCGACAGGGGGGTGGCTACACCTTC. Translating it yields CASSSRQGGGYTF. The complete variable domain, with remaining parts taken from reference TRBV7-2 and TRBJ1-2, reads GAGVSQSPSNKVTEKGKDVELRCDPISGHTALYWYRQSLGQGLEFLIYFQGNSAPDKSGLPSDRFSAERTGGSVSTLTIQRTQQEDSAVYLCASSSRQGGGYTFGSGTRLTVV.

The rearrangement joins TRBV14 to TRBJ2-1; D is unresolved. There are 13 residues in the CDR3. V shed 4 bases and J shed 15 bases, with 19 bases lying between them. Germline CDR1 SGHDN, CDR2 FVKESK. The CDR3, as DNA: TGTGCCAGCAGCCTCGAACTGGGCCCTCATCTGTTCTTC. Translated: CASSLELGPHLFF.

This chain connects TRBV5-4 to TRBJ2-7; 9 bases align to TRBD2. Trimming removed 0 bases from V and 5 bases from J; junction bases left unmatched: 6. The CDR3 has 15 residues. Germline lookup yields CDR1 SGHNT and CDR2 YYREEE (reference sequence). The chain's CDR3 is CASSLVAGVENEQYF. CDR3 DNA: TGTGCCAGCAGCTTGGTAGCGGGAGTCGAGAACGAGCAGTACTTC.

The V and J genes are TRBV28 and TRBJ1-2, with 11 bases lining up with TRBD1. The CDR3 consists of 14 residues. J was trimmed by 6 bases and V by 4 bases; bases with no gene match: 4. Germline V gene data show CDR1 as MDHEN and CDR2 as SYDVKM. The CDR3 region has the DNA TGTGCCAGCAGTTCCTGGGGACAGGGGGATGGCTACACCTTC. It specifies CASSSWGQGDGYTF.

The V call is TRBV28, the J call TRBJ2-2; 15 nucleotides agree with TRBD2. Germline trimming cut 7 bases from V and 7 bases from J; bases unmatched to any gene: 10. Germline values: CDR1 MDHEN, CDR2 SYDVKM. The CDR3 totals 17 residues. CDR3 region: CASNGLAGGPSFGELFF. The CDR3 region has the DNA TGTGCCAGCAATGGACTAGCGGGAGGGCCCTCTTTCGGGGAGCTGTTTTTT.

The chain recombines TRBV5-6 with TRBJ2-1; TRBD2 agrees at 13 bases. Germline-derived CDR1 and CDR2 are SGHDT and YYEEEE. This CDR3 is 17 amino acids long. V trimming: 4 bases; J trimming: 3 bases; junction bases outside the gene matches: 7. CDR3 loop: CASSLELAGGLYNEQFF. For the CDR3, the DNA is TGTGCCAGCAGCCTCGAACTAGCGGGGGGGCTCTACAATGAGCAGTTCTTC. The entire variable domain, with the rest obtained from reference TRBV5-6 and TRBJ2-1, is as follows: DAGVTQSPTHLIKTRGQQVTLRCSPKSGHDTVSWYQQALGQGPQFIFQYYEEEERQRGNFPDRFSGHQFPNYSSELNVNALLLGDSALYLCASSLELAGGLYNEQFFGPGTRLTVL.

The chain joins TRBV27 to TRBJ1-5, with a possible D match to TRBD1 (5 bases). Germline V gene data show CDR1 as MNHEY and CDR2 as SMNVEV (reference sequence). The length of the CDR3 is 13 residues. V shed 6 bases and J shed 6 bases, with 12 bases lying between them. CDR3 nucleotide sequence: TGTGCCAGCAGAAGACAGCGGGGTCAGCCCCAGCATTTT. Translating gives CASRRQRGQPQHF.

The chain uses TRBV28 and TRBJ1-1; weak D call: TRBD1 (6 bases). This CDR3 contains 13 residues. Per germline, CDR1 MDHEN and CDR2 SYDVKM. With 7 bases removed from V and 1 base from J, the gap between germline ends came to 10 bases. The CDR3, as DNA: TGTGCCAGCACCCTAGGGGGGAACACTGAAGCTTTCTTT. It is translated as CASTLGGNTEAFF.